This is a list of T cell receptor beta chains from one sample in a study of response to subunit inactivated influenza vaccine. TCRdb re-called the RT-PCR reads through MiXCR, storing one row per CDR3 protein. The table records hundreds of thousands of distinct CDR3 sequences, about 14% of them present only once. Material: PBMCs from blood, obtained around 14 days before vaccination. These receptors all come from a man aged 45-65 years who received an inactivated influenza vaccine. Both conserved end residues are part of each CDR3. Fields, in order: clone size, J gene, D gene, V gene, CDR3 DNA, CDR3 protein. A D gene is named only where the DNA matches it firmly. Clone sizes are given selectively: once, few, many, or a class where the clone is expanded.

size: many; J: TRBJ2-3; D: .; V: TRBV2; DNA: TGTGCCAGCACGATTCGCCTCGCCCCCCTTACGCAGTATTTT; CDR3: CASTIRLAPLTQYF
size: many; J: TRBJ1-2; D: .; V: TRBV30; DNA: TGTGCCTGGAGTAAGACAGTCCATGGCTACACCTTC; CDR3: CAWSKTVHGYTF
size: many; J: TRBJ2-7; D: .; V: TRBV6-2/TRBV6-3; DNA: TGTGCCAGCCAGCGTGATTACGAGCAGTACTTC; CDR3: CASQRDYEQYF
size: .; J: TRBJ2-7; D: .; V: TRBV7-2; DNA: TGTGCCAGCAGCCCCCGCGGCAGGGCCCACGAGCAGTACTTC; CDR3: CASSPRGRAHEQYF
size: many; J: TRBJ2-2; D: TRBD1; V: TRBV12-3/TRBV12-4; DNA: TGTGCCAGCAGACCGACAGGGACGGCCGGGGAGCTGTTTTTT; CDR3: CASRPTGTAGELFF
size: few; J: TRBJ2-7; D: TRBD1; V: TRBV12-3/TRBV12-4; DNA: TGTGCCGGTTCCGGGACAGGGACCGAGCAGTACTTC; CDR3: CAGSGTGTEQYF
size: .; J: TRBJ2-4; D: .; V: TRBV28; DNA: TGTGCCAGCAGTTCCCCCGGGGTAGAGAAAAACATTCAGTACTTC; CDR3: CASSSPGVEKNIQYF
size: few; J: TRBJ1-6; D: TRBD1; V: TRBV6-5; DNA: TGTGCCAGCAGTTACTCGGATCAGGGGGCTCAGCCCCTCCACTTT; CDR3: CASSYSDQGAQPLHF
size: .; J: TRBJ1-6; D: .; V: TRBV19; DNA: TGTGCCAGTCGTCCGGACAGCGAGAATTCACCCCTCCACTTT; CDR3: CASRPDSENSPLHF
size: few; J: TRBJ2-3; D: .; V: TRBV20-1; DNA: TGCAGTGCTAGAGATTCCTGGGGAGTGGATACGCAGTATTTT; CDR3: CSARDSWGVDTQYF
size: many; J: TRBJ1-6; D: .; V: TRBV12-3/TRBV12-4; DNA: TGTGCCAGCAGTTTCTATACCCCCTATAATTCACCCCTCCACTTT; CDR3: CASSFYTPYNSPLHF
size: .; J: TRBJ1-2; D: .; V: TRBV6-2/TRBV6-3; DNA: TGTGCCAGCAGTGTGAACCAGCCGGGACTGGGGAGCTACACCTTC; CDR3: CASSVNQPGLGSYTF
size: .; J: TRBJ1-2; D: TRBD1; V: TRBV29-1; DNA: TGCAGCGTCCAGTCAGGGGGGACTAGCAGCTACACCTTC; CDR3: CSVQSGGTSSYTF
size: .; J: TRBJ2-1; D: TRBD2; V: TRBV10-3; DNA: TGTGCCATCACCCCCGGTCTAGCGGGAGTGGGAAATGAGCAGTTCTTC; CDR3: CAITPGLAGVGNEQFF
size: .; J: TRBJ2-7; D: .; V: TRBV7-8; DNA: TGTGCCAGCAGCTTAGGAAGAAGGAAGGGAAACTACGAGCAGTACTTC; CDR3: CASSLGRRKGNYEQYF
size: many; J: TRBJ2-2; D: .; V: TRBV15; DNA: TGTGCCACCAGCAGAGTCCTAAACACCGGGGAGCTGTTTTTT; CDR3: CATSRVLNTGELFF
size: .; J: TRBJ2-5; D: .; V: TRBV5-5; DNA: TGTGCCAGCAGCTTGTACGGGGCAGAGACCCAGTACTTC; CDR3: CASSLYGAETQYF
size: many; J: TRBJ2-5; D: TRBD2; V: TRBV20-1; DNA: TGCAGTGCAACGGGACTAGCGGGGATGGAGACCCAGTACTTC; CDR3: CSATGLAGMETQYF
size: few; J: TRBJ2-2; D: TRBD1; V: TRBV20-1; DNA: TGCAGTGCTACCGCGGACAGGGCCAACACCGGGGAGCTGTTTTTT; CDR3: CSATADRANTGELFF
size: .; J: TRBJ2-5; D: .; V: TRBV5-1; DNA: TGCGCCAGCGGCCGGTCCGGGACCCAGTACTTC; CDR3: CASGRSGTQYF
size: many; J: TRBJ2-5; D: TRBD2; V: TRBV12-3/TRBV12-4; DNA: TGTGCCAGCAAGGCCGGGGGGGGGGGCGACAGAGAGACCCAGTACTTC; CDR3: CASKAGGGGDRETQYF
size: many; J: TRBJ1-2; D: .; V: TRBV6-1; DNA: TGTGCCAGCAGTCCTAAGCCAGTCAATTTTGGCTACACCTTC; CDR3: CASSPKPVNFGYTF
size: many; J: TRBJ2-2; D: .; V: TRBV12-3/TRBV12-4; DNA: TGTGCCAGCAGTTTAGAACAGGGCGGCACCGGGGAGCTGTTTTTT; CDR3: CASSLEQGGTGELFF
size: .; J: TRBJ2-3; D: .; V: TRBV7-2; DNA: TGTGCCAGCAGCTTAGTCGGGGTTCGTACAGATACGCAGTATTTT; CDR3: CASSLVGVRTDTQYF
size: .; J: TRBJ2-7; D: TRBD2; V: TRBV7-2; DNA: TGTGCCAGCAGCTACGGGGACTATTTCTACGAGCAGTACTTC; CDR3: CASSYGDYFYEQYF
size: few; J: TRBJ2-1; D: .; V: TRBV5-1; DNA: TGCGCCAGCAGCCTCGGGAAGCACAATGAGCAGTTCTTC; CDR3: CASSLGKHNEQFF
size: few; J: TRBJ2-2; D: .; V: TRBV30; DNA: TGTGCCTGGACCTGGGGATTGGCGACCGGGGAGCTGTTTTTT; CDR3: CAWTWGLATGELFF
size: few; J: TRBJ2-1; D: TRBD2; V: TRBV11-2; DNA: TGTGCCAGCAGCTTACCCCGCTACTTGACTAGCGGGAGCGTCGACAATGAGCAGTTCTTC; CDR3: CASSLPRYLTSGSVDNEQFF
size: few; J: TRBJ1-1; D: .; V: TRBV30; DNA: TGTGCCTGGAGTTTGGACAGCTCGAACACTGAAGCTTTCTTT; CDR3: CAWSLDSSNTEAFF
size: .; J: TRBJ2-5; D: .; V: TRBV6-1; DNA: TGTGCCAGCAGCCCACGAGGGGCGGAGACCCAGTACTTC; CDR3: CASSPRGAETQYF
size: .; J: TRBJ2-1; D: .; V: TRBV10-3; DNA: TGTGCCATCAGTGATACTACCTACAATGAGCAGTTCTTC; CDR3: CAISDTTYNEQFF
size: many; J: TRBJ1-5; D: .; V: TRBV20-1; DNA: TGCAGTGCTAGCGATGGGAGGGGGGGAGATCAGCCCCAGCATTTT; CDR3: CSASDGRGGDQPQHF
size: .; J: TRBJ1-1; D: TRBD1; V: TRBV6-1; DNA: TGTGCCAGCTTGAAGGGGGCGGTCACTGAAGCTTTCTTT; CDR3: CASLKGAVTEAFF
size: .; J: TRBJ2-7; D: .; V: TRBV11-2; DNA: TGTGCCAGCAGCCACCCCGTGGGCTCCTACGAGCAGTACTTC; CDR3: CASSHPVGSYEQYF
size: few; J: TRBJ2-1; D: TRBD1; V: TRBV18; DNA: TGTGCCAGCTCACCAAGGCTTGGGACAGGAACCTACAATGAGCAGTTCTTC; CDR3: CASSPRLGTGTYNEQFF
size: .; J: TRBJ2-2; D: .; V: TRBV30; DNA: TGTGCCTGGGGGCTAGCCCACTATCGGGACACCGGGGAGCTGTTTTTT; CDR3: CAWGLAHYRDTGELFF
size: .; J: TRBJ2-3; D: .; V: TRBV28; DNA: TGTGCCAACAGTCCCCGGGGCGGGTTTACAGATACGCAGTATTTT; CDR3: CANSPRGGFTDTQYF
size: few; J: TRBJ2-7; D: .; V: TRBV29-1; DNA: TGCAGCGTTGGGGGGTCTCCCGACTACGAGCAGTACTTC; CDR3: CSVGGSPDYEQYF
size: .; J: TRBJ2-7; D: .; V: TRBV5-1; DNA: TGCGCCAGCAGTCAAAGCGCCAGGGGGGGGGAGCAGTACTTC; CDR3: CASSQSARGGEQYF
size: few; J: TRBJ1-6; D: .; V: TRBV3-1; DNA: TGTGCCAGCAGCCAAGTTATGTCAGGGAGCTCCTATAATTCACCCCTCCACTTT; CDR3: CASSQVMSGSSYNSPLHF
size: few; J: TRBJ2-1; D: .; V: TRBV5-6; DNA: TGTGCCAGCAGCTTGGGTGGGGTCCGAGGTTATGAGCAGTTCTTC; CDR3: CASSLGGVRGYEQFF
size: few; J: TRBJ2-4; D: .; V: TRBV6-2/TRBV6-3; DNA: TGTGCCAGCAGGGTTGGTCCGTCGGGCAAAAACATTCAGTACTTC; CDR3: CASRVGPSGKNIQYF
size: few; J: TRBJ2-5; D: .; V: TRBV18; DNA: TGTGCCAGCTCACCATCGGGGTATACAGAGACCCAGTACTTC; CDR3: CASSPSGYTETQYF
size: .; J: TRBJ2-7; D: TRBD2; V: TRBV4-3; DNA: TGCGCCAGCAGCCAATCTGCACCCGGGACTAGCGGGAGTTACGAGCAGTACTTC; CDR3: CASSQSAPGTSGSYEQYF
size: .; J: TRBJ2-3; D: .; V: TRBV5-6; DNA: TGTGCCAGCAGCGGAGAGGTAGATACGCAGTATTTT; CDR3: CASSGEVDTQYF
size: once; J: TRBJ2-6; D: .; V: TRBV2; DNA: TGTGCCAGCGGAGAATCGGGGTACGGGGCCAACGTCCTGACTTTC; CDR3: CASGESGYGANVLTF
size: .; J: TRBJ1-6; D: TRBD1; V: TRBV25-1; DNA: TGTGCCAGCAGTGAATCCCACAGGGGTAATTCACCCCTCCACTTT; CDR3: CASSESHRGNSPLHF
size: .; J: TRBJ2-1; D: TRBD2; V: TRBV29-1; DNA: TGCAGCGTTGAAGCGACTAGCCGGGGTTCCTACAATGAGCAGTTCTTC; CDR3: CSVEATSRGSYNEQFF
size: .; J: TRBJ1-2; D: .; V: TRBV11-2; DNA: TGTGCCAGCAGCTTAAATCCCGCGATGCAGGGCTATGGCTACACCTTC; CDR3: CASSLNPAMQGYGYTF
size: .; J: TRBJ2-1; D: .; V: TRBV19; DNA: TGTGCCAGTAGTATAGGGGCTGGCTCCTACAATGAGCAGTTCTTC; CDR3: CASSIGAGSYNEQFF
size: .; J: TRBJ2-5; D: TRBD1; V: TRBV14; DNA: TGTGCCAGCAGCCAAGAGACAGGGGGCCTGGGGGAGACCCAGTACTTC; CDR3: CASSQETGGLGETQYF
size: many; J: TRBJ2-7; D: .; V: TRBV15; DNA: TGTGCCACCAGCAGGAAAAAAGATTCCTACGAGCAGTACTTC; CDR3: CATSRKKDSYEQYF
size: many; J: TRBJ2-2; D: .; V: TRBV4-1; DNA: TGCGCCAGCAGCCAAGAGATAACCTCACCGGACTGGGGAGGGGAGCTGTTTTTT; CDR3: CASSQEITSPDWGGELFF
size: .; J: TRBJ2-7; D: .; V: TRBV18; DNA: TGTGCCAGCTCACTGATGGACAGAGTCAGTCTCTACGAGCAGTACTTC; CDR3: CASSLMDRVSLYEQYF